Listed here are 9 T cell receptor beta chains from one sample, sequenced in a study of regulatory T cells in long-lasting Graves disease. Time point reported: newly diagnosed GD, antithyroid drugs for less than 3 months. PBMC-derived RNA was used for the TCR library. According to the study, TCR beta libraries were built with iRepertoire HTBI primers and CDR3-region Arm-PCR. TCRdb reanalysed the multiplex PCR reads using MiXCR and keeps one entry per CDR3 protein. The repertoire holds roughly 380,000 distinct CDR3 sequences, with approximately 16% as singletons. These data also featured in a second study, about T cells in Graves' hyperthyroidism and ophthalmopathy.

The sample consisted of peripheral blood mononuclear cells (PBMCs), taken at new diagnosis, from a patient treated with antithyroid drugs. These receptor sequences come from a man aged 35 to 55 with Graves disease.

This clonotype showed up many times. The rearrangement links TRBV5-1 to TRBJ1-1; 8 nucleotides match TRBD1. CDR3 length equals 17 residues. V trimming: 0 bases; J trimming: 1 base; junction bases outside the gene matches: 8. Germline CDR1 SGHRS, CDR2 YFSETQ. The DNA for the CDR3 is TGCGCCAGCAGCTTGGTGGGGACAGGCAGCGGGAACACTGAAGCTTTCTTT. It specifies CASSLVGTGSGNTEAFF.

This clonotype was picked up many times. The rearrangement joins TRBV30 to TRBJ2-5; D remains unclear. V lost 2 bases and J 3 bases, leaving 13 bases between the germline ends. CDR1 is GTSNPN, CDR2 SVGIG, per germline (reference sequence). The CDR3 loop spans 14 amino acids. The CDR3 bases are TGTGCCTGGAGTTGGGGTGGTTGGGAAGAGACCCAGTACTTC. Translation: CAWSWGGWEETQYF.

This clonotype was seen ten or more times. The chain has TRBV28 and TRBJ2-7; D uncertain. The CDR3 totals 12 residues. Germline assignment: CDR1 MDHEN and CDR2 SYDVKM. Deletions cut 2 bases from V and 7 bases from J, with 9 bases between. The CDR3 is CASSLMSREQYF. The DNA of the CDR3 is TGTGCCAGCAGTTTAATGTCCAGGGAGCAGTACTTC.

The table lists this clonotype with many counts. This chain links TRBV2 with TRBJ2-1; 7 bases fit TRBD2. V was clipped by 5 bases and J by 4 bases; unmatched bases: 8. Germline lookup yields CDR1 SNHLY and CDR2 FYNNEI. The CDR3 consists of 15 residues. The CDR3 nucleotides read TGTGCCAGCAGTCGGACTAGTCCCCTTTACAATGAGCAGTTCTTC. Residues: CASSRTSPLYNEQFF.

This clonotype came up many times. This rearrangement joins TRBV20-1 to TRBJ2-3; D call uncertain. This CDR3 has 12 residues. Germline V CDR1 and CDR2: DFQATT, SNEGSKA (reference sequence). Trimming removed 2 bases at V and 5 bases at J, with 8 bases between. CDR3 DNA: TGCAGTGCTAGACGAGTGGTAGATACGCAGTATTTT. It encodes CSARRVVDTQYF.

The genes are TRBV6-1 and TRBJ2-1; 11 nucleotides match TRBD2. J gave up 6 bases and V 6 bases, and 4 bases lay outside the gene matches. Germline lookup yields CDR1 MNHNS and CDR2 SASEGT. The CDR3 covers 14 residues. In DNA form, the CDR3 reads TGTGCCAGCAGACGACTAGCGGGGCTCAATGAGCAGTTCTTC. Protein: CASRRLAGLNEQFF.

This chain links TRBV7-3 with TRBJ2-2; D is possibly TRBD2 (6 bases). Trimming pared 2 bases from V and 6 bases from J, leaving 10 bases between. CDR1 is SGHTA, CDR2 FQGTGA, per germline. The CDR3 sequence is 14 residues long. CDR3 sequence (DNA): TGTGCCAGCAGCTTATTTCCGGGGGCCGGGGAGCTGTTTTTT. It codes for CASSLFPGAGELFF.

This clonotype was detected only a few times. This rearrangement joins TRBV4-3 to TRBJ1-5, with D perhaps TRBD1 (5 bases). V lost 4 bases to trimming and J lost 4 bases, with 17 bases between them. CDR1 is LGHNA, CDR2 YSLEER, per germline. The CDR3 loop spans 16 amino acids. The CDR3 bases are TGCGCCAGCAGCCCTAACCCCGGGACGGTTAATCAGCCCCAGCATTTT. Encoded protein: CASSPNPGTVNQPQHF.

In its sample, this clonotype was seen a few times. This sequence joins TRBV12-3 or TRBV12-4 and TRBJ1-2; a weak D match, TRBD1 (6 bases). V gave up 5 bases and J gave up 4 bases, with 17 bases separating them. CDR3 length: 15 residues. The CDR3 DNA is TGTGCCAGCAGTCCCACGTGGACAGAGCTCTATGGCTACACCTTC. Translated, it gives CASSPTWTELYGYTF.